The clone carrying this T cell receptor (beta chain) has more than one count but fewer than ten. What it recognizes is unknown. Pregnant or lactating patients were excluded, as were those with uncontrolled infection or other autoimmune disease. The data were taken from a study of T cells in Graves' hyperthyroidism and ophthalmopathy. Germline CDR1 SGHNT, CDR2 YYREEE (reference sequence). The V segment lost 3 bases and the J segment 6 bases; nucleotides outside the gene matches: 4. This CDR3 comprises 13 residues. Study-wide results and limits: Among clonotypes expanded in thyroid above 0.001, most were also found in blood. Model predictions of ophthalmopathy came a median around 6.5 months before onset.

TCR beta CDR3 sequences were amplified from RNA transcripts. The TCR CDR3 first-round RT-PCR relied on the HTBI primer set. TCRdb called the multiplex PCR reads again in MiXCR, with one record for every CDR3 protein. The sample lists under 350,000 distinct CDR3 sequences; roughly an eighth were seen once. Sequenced sample: blood. The chain combines TRBV5-4 with TRBJ1-1; TRBD1 matches 8 bases. The receptor comes from a woman between 40 and 50 years old with Graves' hyperthyroidism. The CDR3 bases are TGTGCCAGCAGCTGGACAGGGCACCCTGAAGCTTTCTTT. Translated, it gives CASSWTGHPEAFF.